What follows is one T cell receptor (beta chain) and its context. The target of this receptor is not known. Qualities for individual bases were not recorded, and no much larger clone is one base off. The library was made by the immunoSEQ multiplex PCR assay. Genomic DNA extraction, TRB sequencing and normalization were carried out by Adaptive Biotechnologies (Seattle, WA). The authors processed their data as follows. Clonality was computed as one minus Shannon entropy of productive TRB sequences normalized by log2 of unique productive sequences. To identify KLL-specific clonotypes in tumors, TCRbeta CDR3 amino acid sequences were matched against the sequences from the tetramer-sorted sample of each patient. TCRdb took over this immuneACCESS table, retaining in-frame rearrangements with V and J assigned. Such tables are incomplete; in checked studies, under half of the missing clones stem from an unresolved V gene, and the remainder is unexplained. V and J calls and clone size are those listed in that table; D and trimming were worked out from the DNA. A total of 20,000 to 30,000 clones appear in this sample, roughly nine tenths of them only once. Roughly 3% of the sample is in the top ten clones.

The sample originates from a study of tumor-infiltrating T cells and Merkel cell polyomavirus (TCRdb year 2017). With respect to the entire study: In Merkel cell carcinoma patients, the study investigated CD8+ T cells specific for the Merkel cell polyomavirus KLL epitope. Disease stage at presentation varied among the patients, and patient follow-up lasted a median of around three years, ranging from 1.1 to 6.0 years. The therapies patients received were varied and non-standardized, including chemotherapy, radiation and immunotherapies. In roughly 15 samples, TRB sequencing was done on KLL-tetramer-sorted cells from blood or tumor-infiltrating lymphocytes, along with roughly 12 matched whole-tumor samples. Most whole-tumor samples were obtained as 25-micron curls cut from formalin-fixed, paraffin-embedded tissue blocks. Across the study, one tumor sample was a frozen nodal tumor digest and one was a flash-frozen core biopsy of a metastasis. Findings and caveats that apply to the study as a whole: Significantly improved MCC-specific survival was associated with a higher fraction of KLL-specific T cells within tumors (1.9-18% versus about 0-0.15%). More unique KLL-specific clonotypes in tumors (roughly 5-108 vs 0-3) was associated with a significant MCC-specific survival advantage (P = 0.0051). KLL-specific TRB repertoires were found to be diverse and largely private, with only one public clonotype, shared by two patients, identified among several hundred unique sequences. Because only a single viral epitope was studied, T cells directed against other Merkel cell polyomavirus epitopes were not captured. The small sample size of the study (n of about twelve patients) is a limitation.

Robust positive staining for Merkel cell polyomavirus Large T antigen was observed by immunohistochemistry in the tumors of all patients. About 12 Merkel cell carcinoma patients with robust KLL-tetramer+ populations, above 0.04% of CD8+ T cells, in blood and/or cultured TIL were included. Every patient was Caucasian, and patient ages ranged from roughly 45 to 85 years, with a median of 65 years. For patients with unknown primaries who presented with nodal disease, or in cases where primary tissue was insufficient, lymph node tumors were analyzed. From V the trimming removes 2 bases and from J it removes 9 bases, while the gene matches leave 8 bases of the junction unaccounted for. CDR1 MNHNS and CDR2 SASEGT were looked up in the germline V gene. Including cysteine and phenylalanine, the CDR3 has 16 amino acids. Just CDR3 DNA is preserved here, 48 bases in frame from base 1.

The specimen was lymph node tissue. The TCR was taken from a man aged 45-60 years with Merkel cell carcinoma. The rearrangement combines TRBV6-1 with TRBJ2-1, with TRBD2 identical over 12 junction bases. The sequenced DNA: TGTGCCAGCAGTGAACTAGCGGGAGGGCCGACGGGTGAGCAGTTCTTC. It translates as CASSELAGGPTGEQFF.